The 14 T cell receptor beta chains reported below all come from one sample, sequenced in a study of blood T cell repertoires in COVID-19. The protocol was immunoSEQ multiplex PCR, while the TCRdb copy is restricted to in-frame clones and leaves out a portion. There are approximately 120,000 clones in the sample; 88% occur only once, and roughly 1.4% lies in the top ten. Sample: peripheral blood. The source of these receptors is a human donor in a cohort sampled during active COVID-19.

The CDR3 reads CASSRGRSNEKLFF. The CDR3 region has the DNA TGTGCCAGCAGTCGTGGCAGGTCTAATGAAAAACTGTTTTTT. The V call is TRBV2, the J call TRBJ1-4; no firm D call. In germline, CDR1 is SNHLY, CDR2 FYNNEI. Trimming left V 5 bases short and J 3 bases short, with 10 bases between. The length of the CDR3 is 14 residues.

For the CDR3, the DNA is TGTGCCATCAGTGAGTCGCGTAAATCGACCTACGAGCAGTACTTC. Residues: CAISESRKSTYEQYF. The rearrangement links TRBV10-3 to TRBJ2-7, with D unclear. The CDR3 is 15 residues long. Germline lookup yields CDR1 ENHRY and CDR2 SYGVKD. Trimming removed 0 bases at V and 2 bases at J, with 11 bases between.

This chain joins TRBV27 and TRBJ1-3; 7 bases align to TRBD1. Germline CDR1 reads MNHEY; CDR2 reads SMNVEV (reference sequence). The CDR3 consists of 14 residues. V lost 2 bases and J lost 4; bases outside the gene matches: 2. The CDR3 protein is CASSLNRGGNTIYF. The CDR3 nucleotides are TGTGCCAGCAGTTTAAACAGGGGCGGAAACACCATATATTTT.

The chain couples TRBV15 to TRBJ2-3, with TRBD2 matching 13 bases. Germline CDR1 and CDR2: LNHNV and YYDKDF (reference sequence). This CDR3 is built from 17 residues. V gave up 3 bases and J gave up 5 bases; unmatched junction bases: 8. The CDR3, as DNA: TGTGCCACCAGCAGGCGACTAGCGGGGGGCTGGGGAGATACGCAGTATTTT. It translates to CATSRRLAGGWGDTQYF.

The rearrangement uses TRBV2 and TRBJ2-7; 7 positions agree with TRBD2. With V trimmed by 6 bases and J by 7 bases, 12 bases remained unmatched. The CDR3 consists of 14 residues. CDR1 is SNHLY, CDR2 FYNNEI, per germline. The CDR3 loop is CASRPGRTLWEQYF. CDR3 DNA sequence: TGTGCCAGCAGACCCGGGAGGACCCTATGGGAGCAGTACTTC.

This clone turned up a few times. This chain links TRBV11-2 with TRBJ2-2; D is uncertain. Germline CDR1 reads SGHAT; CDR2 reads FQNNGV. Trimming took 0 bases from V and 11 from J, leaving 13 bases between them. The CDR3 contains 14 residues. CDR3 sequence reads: CASSLDAAFGELFF. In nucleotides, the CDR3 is TGTGCCAGCAGCTTAGACGCAGCGTTCGGCGAGCTGTTTTTT.

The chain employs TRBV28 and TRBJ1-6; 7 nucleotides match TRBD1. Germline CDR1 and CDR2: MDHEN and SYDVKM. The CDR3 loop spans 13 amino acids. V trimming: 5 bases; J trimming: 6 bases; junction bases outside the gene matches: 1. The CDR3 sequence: CASSRDSNSPLHF. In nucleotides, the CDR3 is TGTGCCAGCAGTCGGGACAGTAATTCACCCCTCCACTTT.

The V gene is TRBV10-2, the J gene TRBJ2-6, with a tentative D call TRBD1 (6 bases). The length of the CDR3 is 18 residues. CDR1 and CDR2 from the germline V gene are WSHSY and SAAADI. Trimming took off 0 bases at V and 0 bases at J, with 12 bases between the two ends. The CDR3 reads CASSESGPTGSGANVLTF. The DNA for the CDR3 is TGCGCCAGCAGTGAGTCAGGGCCGACAGGCTCTGGGGCCAACGTCCTGACTTTC.

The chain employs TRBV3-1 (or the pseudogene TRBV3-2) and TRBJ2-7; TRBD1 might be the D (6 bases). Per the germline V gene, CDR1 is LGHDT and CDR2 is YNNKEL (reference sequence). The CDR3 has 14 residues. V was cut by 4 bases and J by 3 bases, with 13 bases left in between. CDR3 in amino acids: CASSPPLDSYEQYF. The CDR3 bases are TGTGCCAGCAGCCCGCCATTGGACAGCTACGAGCAGTACTTC.

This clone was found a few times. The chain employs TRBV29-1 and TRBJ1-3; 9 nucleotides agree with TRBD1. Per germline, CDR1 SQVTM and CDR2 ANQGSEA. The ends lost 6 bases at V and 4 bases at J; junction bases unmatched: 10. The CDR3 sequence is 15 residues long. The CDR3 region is CSVGDRVRGGNTIYF. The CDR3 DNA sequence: TGCAGCGTCGGGGACAGGGTCCGGGGAGGAAACACCATATATTTT.

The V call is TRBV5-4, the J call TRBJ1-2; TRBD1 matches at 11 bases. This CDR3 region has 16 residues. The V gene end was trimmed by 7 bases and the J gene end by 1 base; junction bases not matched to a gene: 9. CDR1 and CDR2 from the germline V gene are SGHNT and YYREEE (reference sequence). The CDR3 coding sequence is TGTGCCAGCCGAGCTTATGGGACAGGGGGTAACTATGGCTACACCTTC. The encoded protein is CASRAYGTGGNYGYTF.

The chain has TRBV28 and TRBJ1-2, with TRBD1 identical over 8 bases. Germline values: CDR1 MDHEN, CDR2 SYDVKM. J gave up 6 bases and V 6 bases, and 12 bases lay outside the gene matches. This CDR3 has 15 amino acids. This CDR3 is CASRNRTGKVDGYTF. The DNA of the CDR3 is TGTGCCAGCAGAAATCGGACAGGGAAGGTGGATGGCTACACCTTC.

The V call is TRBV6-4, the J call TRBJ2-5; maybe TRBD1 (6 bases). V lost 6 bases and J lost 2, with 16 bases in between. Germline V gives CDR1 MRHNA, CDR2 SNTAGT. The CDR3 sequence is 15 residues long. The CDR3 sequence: CASRRTEEGQETQYF. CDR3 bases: TGTGCCAGCAGGAGGACAGAAGAAGGTCAAGAGACCCAGTACTTC.

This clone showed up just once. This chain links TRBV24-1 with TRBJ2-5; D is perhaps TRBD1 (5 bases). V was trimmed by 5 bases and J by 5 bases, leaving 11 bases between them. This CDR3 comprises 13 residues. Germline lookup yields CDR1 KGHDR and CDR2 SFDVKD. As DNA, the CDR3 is TGTGCCACCAGTGTTGGGGCCATCGAGACCCAGTACTTC. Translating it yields CATSVGAIETQYF.